This T cell receptor beta chain is drawn from a study of cytotoxic CD8 clonotypes in ibrutinib-treated CLL. Repertoires were generated with immunoSEQ multiplex PCR, while TCRdb's copy carries only in-frame clones and drops some. The table has approximately 47,000 clones, approximately 70% seen once. Germline CDR1 and CDR2: PRHDT and FYEKMQ (reference sequence). The CDR3 is 17 amino acids. Trimming stripped 0 bases from V and 4 bases from J, with 18 bases between. The chain couples TRBV13 to TRBJ1-2, with a possible D match to TRBD1 (5 bases). The source was PBMCs, collected after 24 months of ibrutinib treatment. The receptor was isolated from a human donor with chronic lymphocytic leukemia. The CDR3 DNA is TGTGCCAGCAGCTTAGGGCCGGGAAGGGGATCAGGCTATGGCTACACCTTC. Translating gives CASSLGPGRGSGYGYTF. The full variable domain, completed using reference TRBV13 and TRBJ1-2, is AAGVIQSPRHLIKEKRETATLKCYPIPRHDTVYWYQQGPGQDPQFLISFYEKMQSDKGSIPDRFSAQQFSDYHSELNMSSLELGDSALYFCASSLGPGRGSGYGYTFGSGTRLTVV.